This TCR beta chain derives from a study of blood T cell repertoires in COVID-19. Background on the study: Acute-phase and convalescent COVID-19 samples originated in the United States, Italy and Spain.

The method was immunoSEQ multiplex PCR; TCRdb's version includes in-frame clones alone and lacks a portion of them. This table has about 240,000 clones, around 85% appearing once. V was pared by 5 bases and J by 5 bases, with 13 bases between. This CDR3 comprises 13 residues. Germline V gene lookup returns CDR1 MNHEY and CDR2 SMNVEV (reference sequence). The receptor comes from a man between 60 and 75 years old with acute or convalescent COVID-19. Specimen: peripheral blood. This chain uses TRBV27 with TRBJ2-7; no firm D call. CDR3 bases: TGTGCCAGCAGTCTAAACCCAGGCAACGAGCAGTACTTC. Protein product: CASSLNPGNEQYF.